This is a list of T cell receptor beta chains from one sample in a study of T cells in Graves' hyperthyroidism and ophthalmopathy. TCRdb re-called the multiplex PCR reads with MiXCR, one entry per CDR3 protein. The data show roughly 560,000 distinct CDR3 sequences, around 15% seen once. Sequences were obtained from blood. The origin of the receptors is a woman aged 35 to 49 with Graves' ophthalmopathy. The CDR3 runs from the conserved cysteine through the conserved F or W. The D gene is left open where the match is weak. A row's size may be missing; if present it is once, few, many or a size class.

DNA,CDR3,V,size,D,J
TGTGCCAGCAGTCAGACTAGCGGGGATTACGAGCAGTACTTC,CASSQTSGDYEQYF,TRBV28,many,TRBD2,TRBJ2-7
TGTGCCAGCAGAGACAGGGGTAGCACTGAAGCTTTCTTT,CASRDRGSTEAFF,TRBV6-1,many,TRBD1,TRBJ1-1
TGTGCCAGCAGTTTAACATACTTAGCTGAAGCTTTCTTT,CASSLTYLAEAFF,TRBV27,many,-,TRBJ1-1
TGTGCCAGCAGTGCCAGTCCGGGGGACAGGGGCTACGAGCAGTACTTC,CASSASPGDRGYEQYF,TRBV6-1,-,TRBD1,TRBJ2-7
TGTGCCAGCAGTTACCCCACGCTTAAGATCCCCGAAGCTTTCTTT,CASSYPTLKIPEAFF,TRBV6-2/TRBV6-3,once,-,TRBJ1-1
TGTGCCAGCAGTTCCCCGGGGGGCATGAACACCGGGGAGCTGTTTTTT,CASSSPGGMNTGELFF,TRBV28,-,-,TRBJ2-2
TGTGCCAGCAGCGCCGGGACAGGGGGTTCAGAGACCCAGTACTTC,CASSAGTGGSETQYF,TRBV3-1,few,TRBD1,TRBJ2-5
TGTGCCAGCAGTTGGGCAGCGGTCTCTGAAGCTTTCTTT,CASSWAAVSEAFF,TRBV6-2/TRBV6-3,many,-,TRBJ1-1
TGCGCCAGCAGTGAAGCGGGACTAGCGGGAGGGCCAGCGTACTTC,CASSEAGLAGGPAYF,TRBV10-2,once,TRBD2,TRBJ2-7
TGTGCCAGTAGTTCAGTAGGCCGTTCCTACGAGCAGTACTTC,CASSSVGRSYEQYF,TRBV19,-,-,TRBJ2-7
TGTTCCGGAAGTAGAGGTGGGGAGACCCAGTACTTC,CSGSRGGETQYF,TRBV30,-,-,TRBJ2-5
TGTGCCAGTAGTACTCCGCGGGGTCCGGGCAATCAGCCCCAGCATTTT,CASSTPRGPGNQPQHF,TRBV19,many,-,TRBJ1-5
TGTGCCAGCAGTTACGGGGGACGGTCCCCCTATGGCTACACCTTC,CASSYGGRSPYGYTF,TRBV6-5,many,-,TRBJ1-2
TGTGCCAGCAGTTTGGGTAGCGCTTCCTACGAGCAGTACTTC,CASSLGSASYEQYF,TRBV28,many,-,TRBJ2-7
TGTGCCAGCAGTCCAAACAGGGAGAACACTGAAGCTTTCTTT,CASSPNRENTEAFF,TRBV6-2/TRBV6-3,-,-,TRBJ1-1
TGTGCCAGCAGTTACTCCCAGCGGGAGAGTAACGAGCAGTACTTC,CASSYSQRESNEQYF,TRBV6-5,many,TRBD2,TRBJ2-7
TGCAGTGTTTATAGCGGGAGTGGCACAGATACGCAGTATTTT,CSVYSGSGTDTQYF,TRBV20-1,-,TRBD2,TRBJ2-3
TGTGCCAGCAGTTTTGGGGCGGGACAAGAGACCCAGTACTTC,CASSFGAGQETQYF,TRBV28,-,-,TRBJ2-5
TGCAGTGCTACAGACGGGGGAGCGATTGGGGAGCAGTACTTC,CSATDGGAIGEQYF,TRBV20-1,few,-,TRBJ2-7
TGCAGTGCTTCCGGGGGAGGGTTAGAGACCCAGTACTTC,CSASGGGLETQYF,TRBV20-1,many,TRBD2,TRBJ2-5
TGTGCCAGCAGCTTAGGGGCCATGACAGGGATCGACGAGCAGTACTTC,CASSLGAMTGIDEQYF,TRBV6-2/TRBV6-3,-,TRBD1,TRBJ2-7
TGCAGTGCTAGAGACCTAGGACTAGCGGGAGAGAGGGCCTACGAGCAGTACTTC,CSARDLGLAGERAYEQYF,TRBV20-1,-,TRBD2,TRBJ2-7
TGTGCCAGCGTCGAAAACTATGGCTACACCTTC,CASVENYGYTF,TRBV28,-,-,TRBJ1-2
TGTGCCAGCGAAGGGCGAGAAAACATTCAGTACTTC,CASEGRENIQYF,TRBV12-3/TRBV12-4,many,-,TRBJ2-4
TGTGCCAGCAGTGAAGACATTGGGGTAGACGAGCAGTACTTC,CASSEDIGVDEQYF,TRBV6-1,many,-,TRBJ2-7
TGTGCCTGGAGTGTCGGGAGGGCTGACCTAAAATACGAGCAGTACTTC,CAWSVGRADLKYEQYF,TRBV30,few,TRBD2,TRBJ2-7
TGCAGCGTGATGACAGGGACGGGTTGGAGGGAGCAGTACTTC,CSVMTGTGWREQYF,TRBV29-1,many,TRBD1,TRBJ2-7
TGTGCCAGCAGTTCGGCCAGGGGGGGGCTGATACGCAATCAGCCCCAGCATTTT,CASSSARGGLIRNQPQHF,TRBV6-2/TRBV6-3,many,TRBD1,TRBJ1-5
TGTGCCAGTTCACCGGGACTAGCGGGAGCCGAGCAGTACTTC,CASSPGLAGAEQYF,TRBV27,many,TRBD2,TRBJ2-7
TGTGCCAGCAGTGGTTCTAGCGTAGAGACCCAGTACTTC,CASSGSSVETQYF,TRBV28,many,-,TRBJ2-5
TGTGCCAGCAGCTCATCCCTAAGCGACGAGCAGTACTTC,CASSSSLSDEQYF,TRBV7-9,many,-,TRBJ2-7
TGCAGTGCTAGAGGAGGGGGACCCAAACAAGAGACCCAGTACTTC,CSARGGGPKQETQYF,TRBV20-1,many,-,TRBJ2-5
TGCAGCGTTGAAGTGGGAGAGGGTGAGACCCAGTACTTC,CSVEVGEGETQYF,TRBV29-1,many,-,TRBJ2-5
TGTGCCAGCAGTGAAAAGAATCAGCCCCAGCATTTT,CASSEKNQPQHF,TRBV6-1,-,-,TRBJ1-5
TGCAGTGCTCCGAGGGGGGGGGCTGCTGGAAACACCATATATTTT,CSAPRGGAAGNTIYF,TRBV20-1,few,-,TRBJ1-3
TGTGCCAGCCAGCGGACTTACCAAGAGACCCAGTACTTC,CASQRTYQETQYF,TRBV12-3/TRBV12-4,many,-,TRBJ2-5
TGTGCCAGCAGTCACCAGAACACTGAAGCTTTCTTT,CASSHQNTEAFF,TRBV6-5,many,-,TRBJ1-1
TGTGCCAGCAGCCAAGGGACAGGGGGTAAGACTGAAGCTTTCTTT,CASSQGTGGKTEAFF,TRBV3-1,-,TRBD1,TRBJ1-1
TGTGCCATCAGTGAAAGGCAGGCGGGGGAGCAGTACTTC,CAISERQAGEQYF,TRBV10-3,many,-,TRBJ2-7
TGTGCCAGCAGCCAAGTCGGTCGCCCCTACGAGCAGTACTTC,CASSQVGRPYEQYF,TRBV11-1,-,-,TRBJ2-7
TGTGCCTGGAGTGTTGAGGGATACTATGGCTACACCTTC,CAWSVEGYYGYTF,TRBV30,many,-,TRBJ1-2
TGTGCCAGTAGTTTCCGACTAGCGGGAGGGCCGAGCACAACCTACGAGCAGTACTTC,CASSFRLAGGPSTTYEQYF,TRBV19,-,TRBD2,TRBJ2-7
TGTGCCACCAGTGATTTGGAGCCCGGGGAACCCAAGGGGTCCTACGAGCAGTACTTC,CATSDLEPGEPKGSYEQYF,TRBV24-1,few,-,TRBJ2-7
TGTGCCAGCAGCTTACACGCCCCGGGGAACACCGGGGAGCTGTTTTTT,CASSLHAPGNTGELFF,TRBV7-3,many,-,TRBJ2-2
TGCAGCGTTGAAGACCGGGAGGAGGCCTACGAGCAGTACTTC,CSVEDREEAYEQYF,TRBV29-1,few,TRBD2,TRBJ2-7
TGTGCCACGAGACAGGGGGAGAACACTGAAGCTTTCTTT,CATRQGENTEAFF,TRBV6-2/TRBV6-3,many,TRBD1,TRBJ1-1
TGTGCCAGCAGTCGGACCTTCTCCTACGAGCAGTACTTC,CASSRTFSYEQYF,TRBV28,many,-,TRBJ2-7
TGTGCCAGCAGCTTGGTTTGGAGCGGAGAACCCTACGAGCAGTACTTC,CASSLVWSGEPYEQYF,TRBV5-5,-,-,TRBJ2-7
TGTGCCATCAGTGGAAGGGACCTCACCGGGGAGCTGTTTTTT,CAISGRDLTGELFF,TRBV10-3,many,-,TRBJ2-2
TGTGCCAGCAGCAGAGGGGACATGGGATTTAACACCGGGGAGCTGTTTTTT,CASSRGDMGFNTGELFF,TRBV11-1,many,-,TRBJ2-2
TGTGCCAGCAGCTTAAGGCTGAGGGACAGGCAGCCTTATAGCAATCAGCCCCAGCATTTT,CASSLRLRDRQPYSNQPQHF,TRBV7-3,few,TRBD1,TRBJ1-5
TGTGCCAGCAGTTTGCTAGGTACTGGGGCCAACGTCCTGACTTTC,CASSLLGTGANVLTF,TRBV12-3/TRBV12-4,-,-,TRBJ2-6
TGTGCCACCAGTGAAGGGGGGGCACTGACCGCCGGGGAGCTGTTTTTT,CATSEGGALTAGELFF,TRBV24-1,few,-,TRBJ2-2
TGTGCCAGCAGTTATGCGGGACAGCCTTTTAGCTCCTACGAGCAGTACTTC,CASSYAGQPFSSYEQYF,TRBV6-5,many,-,TRBJ2-7
TGTGCCAGTAGTAATCCCTCAATCGGCACCTACGAGCAGTACTTC,CASSNPSIGTYEQYF,TRBV19,few,-,TRBJ2-7